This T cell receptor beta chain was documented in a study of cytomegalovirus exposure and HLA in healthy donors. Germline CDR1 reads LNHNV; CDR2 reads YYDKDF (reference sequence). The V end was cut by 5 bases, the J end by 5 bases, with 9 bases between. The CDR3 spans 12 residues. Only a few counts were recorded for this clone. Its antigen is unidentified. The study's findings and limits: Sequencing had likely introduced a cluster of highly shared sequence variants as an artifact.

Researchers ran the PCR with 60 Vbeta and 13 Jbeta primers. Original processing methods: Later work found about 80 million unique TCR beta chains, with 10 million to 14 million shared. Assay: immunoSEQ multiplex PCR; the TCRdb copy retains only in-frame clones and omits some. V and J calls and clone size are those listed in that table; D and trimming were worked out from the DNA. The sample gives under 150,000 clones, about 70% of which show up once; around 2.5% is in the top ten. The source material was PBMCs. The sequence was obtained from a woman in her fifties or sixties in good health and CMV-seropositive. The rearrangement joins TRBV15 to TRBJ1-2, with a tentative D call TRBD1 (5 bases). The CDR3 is CATSLGGYGYTF. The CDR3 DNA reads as TGTGCCACCAGCCTGGGGGGTTATGGCTACACCTTC. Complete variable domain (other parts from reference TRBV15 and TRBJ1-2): DAMVIQNPRYQVTQFGKPVTLSCSQTLNHNVMYWYQQKSSQAPKLLFHYYDKDFNNEADTPDNFQSRRPNTSFCFLDIRSPGLGDTAMYLCATSLGGYGYTFGSGTRLTVV.